The 7 T cell receptor beta chains below were found in one sample sequenced in a study of blood T cells in healthy people across ages. Primers used in a second PCR of about 7 to 12 cycles were a sample-barcoded 5' primer and a J-beta primer mix. TCRdb fed the 5' RACE reads into MiXCR, producing one record per CDR3 protein. The sample carries roughly 640,000 distinct CDR3 sequences, approximately 30% recorded once. Material for sequencing was blood. Every receptor here comes from a woman of 80 years or more in good health.

This clonotype was counted only a few times. V gene TRBV30 combines with J gene TRBJ1-1; 8 bases map to TRBD1. V lost 5 bases and J lost 0; bases outside the gene matches: 8. Germline lookup yields CDR1 GTSNPN and CDR2 SVGIG (reference sequence). The CDR3 spans 15 residues. For the CDR3, the DNA is TGTGCCTGGGGGAGGACAGGGAGAGTGAACACTGAAGCTTTCTTT. It encodes CAWGRTGRVNTEAFF.

This clonotype has ten or more counts. This rearrangement joins TRBV28 to TRBJ1-2; D unclear. The V gene lost 7 bases and the J gene lost 8 bases, with 20 bases spanning the gap. The CDR3 sequence is 14 residues long. From germline, CDR1 is MDHEN and CDR2 SYDVKM. CDR3 sequence (DNA): TGTGCCAGCACAATAGTCGGCCGACGGAGAGGCTACACCTTC. Translated, it gives CASTIVGRRRGYTF.

The V and J genes are TRBV29-1 and TRBJ2-4; D perhaps matches TRBD2 (6 bases). The CDR3 is made up of 12 amino acids. V shed 4 bases and J shed 5 bases, with 9 bases lying between them. CDR1 SQVTM and CDR2 ANQGSEA come from the germline V gene. For the CDR3, the DNA is TGCAGCGTTGGAGGGAGGCAAAACATTCAGTACTTC. Protein: CSVGGRQNIQYF.

This clonotype was found a few times. The V call is TRBV27, the J call TRBJ1-5, with 8 bases that match TRBD1. The V and J ends lost 5 bases and 3 bases, in that order; junction bases with no gene match: 12. The CDR3 length is 17 residues. Germline V gene sequence: CDR1 MNHEY, CDR2 SMNVEV (reference sequence). The CDR3 DNA is TGTGCCAGCAGTCCATATGGGACAGGTTTAGCCAATCAGCCCCAGCATTTT. Amino acid sequence: CASSPYGTGLANQPQHF.

The chain carries TRBV7-2 and TRBJ1-4; TRBD1 matches 8 bases. The CDR3 contains 16 residues. CDR1 SGHTA and CDR2 FQGNSA come from the germline V gene. V trimming: 5 bases; J trimming: 7 bases; junction bases outside the gene matches: 12. CDR3 sequence (DNA): TGTACCAGCAGCCTAAGACAGGGGATAGTCGGTGAAAAACTGTTTTTT. Residues: CTSSLRQGIVGEKLFF. The variable domain in full, with the rest retrieved from reference TRBV7-2 and TRBJ1-4, is GAGVSQSPSNKVTEKGKDVELRCDPISGHTALYWYRQSLGQGLEFLIYFQGNSAPDKSGLPSDRFSAERTGGSVSTLTIQRTQQEDSAVYLCTSSLRQGIVGEKLFFGSGTQLSVL.

This clonotype was observed a few times. Since a much larger clone is just one base distant, this may be a read error. The chain recombines TRBV20-1 with TRBJ2-5, with 8 bases fitting TRBD2. The length of the CDR3 is 15 residues. The V segment lost 0 bases and the J segment 4 bases; nucleotides outside the gene matches: 7. The germline gives CDR1 DFQATT, CDR2 SNEGSKA (reference sequence). This CDR3 is CSARDQITSGETQYF. The DNA of the CDR3 is TGCAGTGCTAGAGATCAAATTACTAGCGGAGAGACCCAGTACTTC.

This clonotype was seen repeatedly, ten times or more. This chain uses TRBV12-3 or TRBV12-4 with TRBJ2-1; 11 bases agree with TRBD2. CDR3 length: 17 amino acids. V shed 2 bases, J shed 7 bases, and the junction held 10 bases outside the gene matches. The CDR3 sequence is CASSLSLAGGAWNEQFF. Written as DNA, the CDR3 is TGTGCCAGCAGTTTATCCCTAGCGGGGGGCGCCTGGAATGAGCAGTTCTTC.